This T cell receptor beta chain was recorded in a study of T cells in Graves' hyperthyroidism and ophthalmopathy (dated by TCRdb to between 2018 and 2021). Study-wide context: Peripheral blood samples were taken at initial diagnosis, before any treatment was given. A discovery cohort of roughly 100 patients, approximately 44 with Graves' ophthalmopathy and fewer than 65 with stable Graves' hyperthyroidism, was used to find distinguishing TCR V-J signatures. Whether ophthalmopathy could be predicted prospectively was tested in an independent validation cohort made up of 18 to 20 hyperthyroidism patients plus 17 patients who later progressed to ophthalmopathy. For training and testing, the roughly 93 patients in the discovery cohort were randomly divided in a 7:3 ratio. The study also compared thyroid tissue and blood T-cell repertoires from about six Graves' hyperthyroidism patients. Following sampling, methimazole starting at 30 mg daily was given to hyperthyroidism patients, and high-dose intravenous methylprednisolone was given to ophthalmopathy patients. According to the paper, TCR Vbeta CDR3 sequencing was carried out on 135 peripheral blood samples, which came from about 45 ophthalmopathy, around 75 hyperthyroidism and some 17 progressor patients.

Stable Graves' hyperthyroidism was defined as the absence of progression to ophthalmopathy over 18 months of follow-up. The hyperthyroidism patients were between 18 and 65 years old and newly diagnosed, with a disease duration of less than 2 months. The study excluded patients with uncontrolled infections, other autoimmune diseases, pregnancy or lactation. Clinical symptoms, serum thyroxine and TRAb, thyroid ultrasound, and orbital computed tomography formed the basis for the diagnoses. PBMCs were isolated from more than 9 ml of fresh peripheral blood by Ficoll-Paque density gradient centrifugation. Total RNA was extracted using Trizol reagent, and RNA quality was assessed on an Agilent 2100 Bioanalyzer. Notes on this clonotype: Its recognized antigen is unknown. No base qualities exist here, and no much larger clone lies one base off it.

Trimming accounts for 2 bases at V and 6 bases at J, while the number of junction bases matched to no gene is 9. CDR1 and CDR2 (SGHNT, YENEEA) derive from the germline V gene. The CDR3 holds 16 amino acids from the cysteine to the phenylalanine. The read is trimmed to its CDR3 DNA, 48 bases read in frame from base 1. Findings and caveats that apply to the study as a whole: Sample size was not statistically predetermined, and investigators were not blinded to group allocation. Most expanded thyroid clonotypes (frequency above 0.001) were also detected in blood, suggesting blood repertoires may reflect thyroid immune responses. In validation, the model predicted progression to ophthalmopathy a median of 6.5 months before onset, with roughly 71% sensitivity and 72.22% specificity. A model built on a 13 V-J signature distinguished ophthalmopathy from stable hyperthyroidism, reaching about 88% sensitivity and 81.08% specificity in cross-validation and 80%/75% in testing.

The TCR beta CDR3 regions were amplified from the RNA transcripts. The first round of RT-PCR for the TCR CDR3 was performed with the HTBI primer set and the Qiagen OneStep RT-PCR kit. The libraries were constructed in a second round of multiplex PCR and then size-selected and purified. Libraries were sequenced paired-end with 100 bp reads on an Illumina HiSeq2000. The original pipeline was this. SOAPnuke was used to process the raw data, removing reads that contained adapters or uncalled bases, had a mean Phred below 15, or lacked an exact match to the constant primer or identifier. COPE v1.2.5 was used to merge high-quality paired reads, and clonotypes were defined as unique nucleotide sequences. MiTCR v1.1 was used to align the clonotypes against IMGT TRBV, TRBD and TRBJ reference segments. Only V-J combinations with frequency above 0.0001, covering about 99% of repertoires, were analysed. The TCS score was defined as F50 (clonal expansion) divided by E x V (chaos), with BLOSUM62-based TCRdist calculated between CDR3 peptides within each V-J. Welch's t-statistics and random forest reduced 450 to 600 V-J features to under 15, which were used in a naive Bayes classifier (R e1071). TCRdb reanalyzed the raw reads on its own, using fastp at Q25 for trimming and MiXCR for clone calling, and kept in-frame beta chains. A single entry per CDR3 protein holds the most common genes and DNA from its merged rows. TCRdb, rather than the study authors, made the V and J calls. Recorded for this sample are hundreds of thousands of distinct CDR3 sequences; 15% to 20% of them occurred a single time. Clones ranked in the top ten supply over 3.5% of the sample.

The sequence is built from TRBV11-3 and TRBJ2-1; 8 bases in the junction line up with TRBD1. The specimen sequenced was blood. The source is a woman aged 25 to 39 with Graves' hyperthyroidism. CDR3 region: CASSLSWTGSSNEQFF. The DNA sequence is TGTGCCAGCAGCTTATCTTGGACAGGGAGTAGCAATGAGCAGTTCTTC.